These 13 T cell receptor beta chains came from one sample sequenced in a study of technical replicates of blood from several donors. Repertoires were generated with immunoSEQ multiplex PCR, while TCRdb's copy carries only in-frame clones and drops some. The data show more than 75,000 clones, 94% seen once. Sequenced input: T cells isolated from PBMCs. These receptors all stem from a human donor in good health.

The V and J genes are TRBV9 and TRBJ2-1, with TRBD1 identical over 7 bases. Germline CDR1 and CDR2: SGDLS and YYNGEE. The V gene end was trimmed by 3 bases and the J gene end by 1 base; junction bases not matched to a gene: 10. The CDR3 covers 17 residues. CDR3 region: CASSARPGQLSYNEQFF. CDR3 in DNA: TGTGCCAGCAGCGCGAGGCCGGGACAGTTGTCCTACAATGAGCAGTTCTTC.

The chain employs TRBV4-1 and TRBJ1-5; D unresolved. This CDR3 is built from 17 residues. Germline V gene lookup returns CDR1 MGHRA and CDR2 YSYEKL. With 2 bases removed from V and 6 bases from J, the gap between germline ends came to 20 bases. The CDR3 coding sequence is TGCGCCAGCAGCCAAAATAGCCGGGGAACCGGGGTTCAGCCCCAGCATTTT. It is translated as CASSQNSRGTGVQPQHF.

This clone was seen once. V is TRBV6-6 and J is TRBJ1-2; D possibly corresponds to TRBD1 (5 bases). The CDR3 extends over 12 amino acids. V dropped 6 bases and J dropped 4 bases, with 9 bases sitting between them. Germline lookup yields CDR1 MNHNY and CDR2 SVGAGI (reference sequence). The CDR3 is CASREGVYGYTF. CDR3 nucleotides: TGTGCCAGCAGAGAAGGGGTCTATGGCTACACCTTC.

The CDR3 here is CASSQSVWELFF. The CDR3, as DNA: TGTGCCAGCAGCCAATCGGTGTGGGAGCTGTTTTTT. The V gene is TRBV11-2, the J gene TRBJ2-2; D unclear. The V and J ends lost 5 bases and 9 bases respectively, with 10 bases between them. The length of the CDR3 is 12 residues. Germline V CDR1 and CDR2: SGHAT, FQNNGV.

This clone has just one count. V usage is TRBV4-1 and J usage is TRBJ2-1; 11 bases match TRBD2. CDR1 is MGHRA, CDR2 YSYEKL, per germline. The CDR3 is made up of 17 amino acids. Trimming took 1 base from V and 4 from J; bases not matched to a gene: 6. The CDR3: CASSQAPTSGSYNEQFF. In DNA, the CDR3 is TGCGCCAGCAGCCAAGCCCCCACTAGCGGGAGTTACAATGAGCAGTTCTTC.

In DNA form, the CDR3 reads TGTGCCTGGACTAGCGGGGGGGAGACCCAGTACTTC. Its protein product is CAWTSGGETQYF. The V call is TRBV30, the J call TRBJ2-5; 11 nucleotides match TRBD2. Per germline, CDR1 GTSNPN and CDR2 SVGIG (reference sequence). This CDR3 spans 12 amino acids. The V segment lost 4 bases and the J segment 5 bases; nucleotides outside the gene matches: 0.

CDR3 amino acids: CASSPPTSLGGELFF. CDR3 nucleotides: TGTGCCAGCAGCCCCCCTACTAGCCTGGGCGGGGAGCTGTTTTTT. V and J are TRBV7-9 and TRBJ2-2; D is perhaps TRBD2 (6 bases). The CDR3 is 15 amino acids. Per the germline V gene, CDR1 is SEHNR and CDR2 is FQNEAQ (reference sequence). Trimming cost V 5 bases and J 7 bases, with 17 bases left between them.

The rearrangement links TRBV19 to TRBJ2-1; 9 bases are a match to TRBD1. This CDR3 comprises 15 residues. CDR1 and CDR2 from the germline V gene are LNHDA and SQIVND (reference sequence). Trimming removed 4 bases from V and 8 bases from J; junction bases left unmatched: 9. CDR3 sequence (DNA): TGTGCCAGTAGTAGGTCGGGACAGGGTTTCGATGAGCAGTTCTTC. This sequence encodes CASSRSGQGFDEQFF.

The chain is built from TRBV6-1 and TRBJ2-3; D is possibly TRBD1 (5 bases). The CDR3 is 15 amino acids. Germline lookup yields CDR1 MNHNS and CDR2 SASEGT. The ends were cut back, 7 bases at V and 4 bases at J, with 18 bases in the middle. CDR3 nucleotide sequence: TGTGCCAGCATTCCGGTGTCGCTAGGGGCAGATACGCAGTATTTT. Translation: CASIPVSLGADTQYF.

The gene calls are TRBV5-4 and TRBJ1-2; 7 nucleotides match TRBD1. The CDR3 totals 14 residues. Germline loops: CDR1 SGHNT, CDR2 YYREEE (reference sequence). J was trimmed by 8 bases and V by 2 bases; bases with no gene match: 9. In nucleotides, the CDR3 is TGTGCCAGCAGCTTCAGGGGGGCAGTTTTAGGCTACACCTTC. It yields the protein CASSFRGAVLGYTF.

The gene calls are TRBV5-6 and TRBJ2-1, with D possibly being TRBD2 (6 bases). This CDR3 contains 13 residues. Trimming took 3 bases from V and 5 from J, leaving 9 bases between them. CDR1 is SGHDT, CDR2 YYEEEE, per germline. CDR3 coding DNA: TGTGCCAGCAGCTCGGGACTCCACAATGAGCAGTTCTTC. This gives the protein CASSSGLHNEQFF.

This clone is a singleton in its sample. The chain carries TRBV5-4 and TRBJ2-7; 7 nucleotides match TRBD2. Germline V lookup: CDR1 SGHNT, CDR2 YYREEE (reference sequence). J lost 3 bases, V lost 0 bases, and 3 bases had no gene match. The CDR3 contains 14 residues. The CDR3 DNA follows: TGTGCCAGCAGCTTGGGGAGCGGGATCTACGAGCAGTACTTC. Its protein product is CASSLGSGIYEQYF.

The rearrangement links TRBV5-4 to TRBJ2-7, with 7 bases matching TRBD1. V trimming: 4 bases; J trimming: 0 bases; junction bases outside the gene matches: 10. Looked up from germline, CDR1 is SGHNT and CDR2 is YYREEE (reference sequence). CDR3 length: 16 residues. CDR3 DNA sequence: TGTGCCAGCAGCACGACAGGGTCTTCATACTCCTACGAGCAGTACTTC. Its translation is CASSTTGSSYSYEQYF.